These 28 T cell receptor beta chains came from one sample sequenced in a study of OX40 agonist ivuxolimab in advanced cancers. Data came from immunoSEQ multiplex PCR; TCRdb stores just in-frame clones and leaves some out. The data contain 66,000 or so clones, 80% to 85% of them singletons. The sequencing used CD4+ or CD8+ T cells sorted from blood, collected in a trial of the OX40 agonist ivuxolimab. These receptors were taken from an adult with an advanced solid tumor such as melanoma, head and neck, liver or kidney cancer.

The chain is built from TRBV4-1 and TRBJ1-6; D is uncertain. There are 13 residues in the CDR3. Germline-derived CDR1 and CDR2 are MGHRA and YSYEKL. Trimming removed 3 bases at V and 4 bases at J, with 4 bases between. CDR3 nucleotide sequence: TGCGCCAGCAGCCAGGAGTATAATTCACCCCTCCACTTT. It is translated as CASSQEYNSPLHF.

The chain employs TRBV5-1 and TRBJ2-2; the match to TRBD2 covers 10 bases. V lost 0 bases to trimming and J lost 6 bases; unmatched junction nucleotides: 5. Germline V CDR1 and CDR2: SGHRS, YFSETQ. The CDR3 is 16 residues long. The CDR3 sequence: CASSLVAGGLPGELFF. The CDR3 DNA follows: TGCGCCAGCAGCTTGGTAGCGGGGGGCCTCCCCGGGGAGCTGTTTTTT.

V and J are TRBV19 and TRBJ2-7; D is perhaps TRBD1 (8 bases). Trimming pared 5 bases from V and 0 bases from J, leaving 17 bases between. This CDR3 spans 16 amino acids. The germline V gene encodes CDR1 LNHDA and CDR2 SQIVND (reference sequence). In DNA, the CDR3 is TGTGCCAGTAGTCCCGGGGGGACAGGACGCTCCTACGAGCAGTACTTC. Translation: CASSPGGTGRSYEQYF.

The chain recombines TRBV27 with TRBJ2-5; TRBD2 matches 13 bases. CDR1 is MNHEY, CDR2 SMNVEV, per germline (reference sequence). J gave up 4 bases and V 1 base, and 6 bases lay outside the gene matches. This CDR3 is 17 amino acids long. Here the CDR3 reads CASSLFTSGGVRETQYF. The CDR3, as DNA: TGTGCCAGCAGTTTATTTACTAGCGGGGGGGTACGAGAGACCCAGTACTTC.

The genes are TRBV27 and TRBJ2-7; D gene ambiguous. V was cut by 6 bases and J by 5 bases, with 14 bases left in between. CDR3 length: 13 residues. Germline CDR1 is MNHEY and CDR2 is SMNVEV (reference sequence). CDR3 protein: CASRPWGRDEQYF. The CDR3 DNA reads TGTGCCAGCAGGCCATGGGGTCGTGACGAGCAGTACTTC.

In this sample, this clone turned up once. CDR3 protein: CASSSRGGYGYTF. DNA for the CDR3: TGTGCCAGCAGTTCTCGGGGGGGCTATGGCTACACCTTC. The chain joins TRBV27 to TRBJ1-2; weak D call: TRBD1 (5 bases). The CDR3 contains 13 residues. V lost 4 bases, J lost 4 bases, and 10 bases lay in between. From germline, CDR1 is MNHEY and CDR2 SMNVEV (reference sequence).

V is TRBV7-3 and J is TRBJ1-6, with D uncertain. V was cut by 2 bases and J by 7 bases, with 9 bases left in between. CDR1 and CDR2 (germline): SGHTA, FQGTGA. This CDR3 is built from 14 residues. The CDR3 protein is CASSLLPENSPLHF. The DNA of the CDR3 is TGTGCCAGCAGCTTACTGCCAGAGAATTCACCCCTCCACTTT.

This chain connects TRBV18 to TRBJ1-1; perhaps TRBD1 as D (6 bases). CDR1 and CDR2 (germline): KGHSH, LQKENI. The CDR3 has 13 amino acids. Trimming removed 2 bases from V and 7 bases from J, with 11 bases in between. CDR3 loop: CASSPVGGLEAFF. The DNA for the CDR3 is TGTGCCAGCTCACCAGTCGGGGGGCTTGAAGCTTTCTTT.

V and J are TRBV28 and TRBJ1-3; D is perhaps TRBD1 (6 bases). This CDR3 contains 17 residues. Germline V lookup: CDR1 MDHEN, CDR2 SYDVKM. Trimming shortened V by 1 base and J by 4 bases, and 17 bases separated the two germline ends. CDR3 DNA sequence: TGTGCCAGCAGTTTATTGGACTTCGGGGGCATGGGAAACACCATATATTTT. This codes for CASSLLDFGGMGNTIYF.

The chain couples TRBV19 to TRBJ1-1; the D gene is possibly TRBD1 (5 bases). CDR1 is LNHDA and CDR2 is SQIVND in the germline V gene (reference sequence). The CDR3 spans 16 residues. The ends were cut back, 5 bases at V and 4 bases at J, with 20 bases in the middle. The CDR3 bases are TGTGCCAGTAGTTTTCCCCTCGTGGCGGGGGGCACTGAAGCTTTCTTT. Protein sequence: CASSFPLVAGGTEAFF.

The chain links TRBV10-3 to TRBJ1-1, with D possibly being TRBD1 (5 bases). V gave up 3 bases and J gave up 8 bases, with 10 bases separating them. The CDR3 covers 12 residues. CDR1 ENHRY and CDR2 SYGVKD come from the germline V gene. Here the CDR3 reads CAISEWGGEAFF. The DNA of the CDR3 is TGTGCCATCAGTGAATGGGGGGGGGAAGCTTTCTTT.

V is TRBV27 and J is TRBJ2-1; D gene unclear. The germline V and J ends were trimmed by 3 bases and 2 bases, with 11 bases remaining between them. Germline CDR1 is MNHEY and CDR2 is SMNVEV (reference sequence). The CDR3 has 15 amino acids. Here the CDR3 reads CASSFLIVPYNEQFF. For the CDR3, the DNA is TGTGCCAGCAGTTTTTTGATTGTCCCCTACAATGAGCAGTTCTTC.

J is TRBJ2-7 and V is TRBV5-1; D not certain. The CDR3 sequence is 14 residues long. Germline assignment: CDR1 SGHRS and CDR2 YFSETQ. Trimming left V 0 bases short and J 2 bases short, with 9 bases between. This chain's CDR3 is CASSLDINAYEQYF. Here the CDR3 DNA reads TGCGCCAGCAGCTTGGACATAAACGCCTACGAGCAGTACTTC.

The chain is built from TRBV6-7 and TRBJ2-5, with D perhaps matching TRBD1 (7 bases). TRBV6-7 is sorted into the ORF group, with uncertain function. The V gene lost 2 bases and the J gene lost 10 bases, with 14 bases spanning the gap. The CDR3 runs 13 residues. The CDR3 loop reads CASSYGGDSIQYF. The CDR3 coding sequence is TGTGCCAGCAGTTACGGCGGGGACAGTATCCAGTACTTC.

The chain carries TRBV10-2 and TRBJ2-3; D is undetermined. Trimming took 6 bases from V and 0 from J, leaving 1 base between them. This CDR3 has 11 amino acids. Germline CDR1 WSHSY, CDR2 SAAADI. CDR3 region: CASSSTDTQYF. Here the CDR3 DNA reads TGCGCCAGCAGCAGCACAGATACGCAGTATTTT.

The chain links TRBV6-5 to TRBJ1-2, with D possibly being TRBD1 (5 bases). Trimming pared 5 bases from V and 4 bases from J, leaving 17 bases between. Germline-derived CDR1 and CDR2 are MNHEY and SVGAGI. The CDR3 runs 15 residues. The CDR3 region has the DNA TGTGCCAGCAGTCCGCCGGGACGGGAGTCCTATGGCTACACCTTC. As protein: CASSPPGRESYGYTF.

This sequence joins TRBV7-9 and TRBJ2-2; D not certain. V lost 3 bases and J 4 bases, leaving 6 bases between the germline ends. Germline V gene data show CDR1 as SEHNR and CDR2 as FQNEAQ (reference sequence). This CDR3 contains 13 residues. CDR3 in DNA: TGTGCCAGCAGCTTGGTCGCCACCGGGGAGCTGTTTTTT. This encodes CASSLVATGELFF.

The CDR3 DNA sequence: TGTGCCAGCAGCTTATCGCCGAATACGGACATTAACTATGGCTACACCTTC. Translating gives CASSLSPNTDINYGYTF. The chain carries TRBV7-2 and TRBJ1-2; maybe TRBD1 (5 bases). The CDR3 contains 17 residues. Germline loops: CDR1 SGHTA, CDR2 FQGNSA. V lost 2 bases and J 1 base, leaving 17 bases between the germline ends.

This clone was counted only a few times. This CDR3 is CASSIRQGATVGEAFF. The CDR3 DNA reads as TGTGCCAGCAGCATCCGACAGGGGGCAACGGTTGGTGAAGCTTTCTTT. This rearrangement joins TRBV7-9 to TRBJ1-1; 10 bases fit TRBD1. Per the germline V gene, CDR1 is SEHNR and CDR2 is FQNEAQ (reference sequence). Trimming removed 5 bases from V and 7 bases from J; junction bases left unmatched: 13. This CDR3 has 16 residues. Combining the CDR3 with reference TRBV7-9 and TRBJ1-1 gives the whole variable domain DTGVSQNPRHKITKRGQNVTFRCDPISEHNRLYWYRQTLGQGPEFLTYFQNEAQLEKSRLLSDRFSAERPKGSFSTLEIQRTEQGDSAMYLCASSIRQGATVGEAFFGQGTRLTVV.

This clone was observed a handful of times. The J gene is TRBJ2-1, the V gene TRBV27; TRBD2 matches at 9 bases. Germline CDR1 is MNHEY and CDR2 is SMNVEV (reference sequence). V gave up 5 bases and J gave up 7 bases; unmatched junction bases: 12. The CDR3 length is 16 residues. CDR3 coding DNA: TGTGCCAGCAGTATAGAGCGGGGGGCCGGATCAAATGAGCAGTTCTTC. This encodes CASSIERGAGSNEQFF.

The chain employs TRBV7-6 and TRBJ1-6, with D possibly TRBD1 on 6 matching bases. The CDR3 consists of 13 residues. V lost 5 bases and J 8 bases, leaving 10 bases between the germline ends. Germline V gene data show CDR1 as SGHVS and CDR2 as FNYEAQ. The CDR3 here is CASSANRDSPLHF. DNA of the CDR3: TGTGCCAGCAGCGCAAACAGGGATTCACCCCTCCACTTT.

The J gene is TRBJ2-7, the V gene TRBV23-1; TRBD1 agrees at 8 bases. TRBV23-1 is known as an ORF, though its function is uncertain. V dropped 5 bases and J dropped 0; count of bases not matched to a gene: 12. The CDR3 length is 17 residues. The CDR3 region has the DNA TGCGCCAGCAGTTTTTTTTGGACAGGACAGGGCTCCTACGAGCAGTACTTC. Protein product: CASSFFWTGQGSYEQYF.

This clone was seen just once. The chain is built from TRBV7-9 and TRBJ2-7; possible D gene TRBD1, 5 bases. Germline-derived CDR1 and CDR2 are SEHNR and FQNEAQ (reference sequence). CDR3 size: 13 residues. Trimming pared 2 bases from V and 4 bases from J, leaving 9 bases between. CDR3 protein: CASSLSQGYEQYF. CDR3 DNA sequence: TGTGCCAGCAGCTTAAGTCAGGGTTACGAGCAGTACTTC.

V is TRBV5-5 and J is TRBJ2-2; TRBD2 aligns across 9 bases. Germline V gene lookup returns CDR1 SGHKS and CDR2 YYEKEE (reference sequence). The trim removed 3 bases at V and 0 bases at J, leaving 3 bases unmatched. CDR3 length equals 16 residues. The CDR3 sequence is CASSSSGGTNTGELFF. The CDR3 nucleotides are TGTGCCAGCAGCTCCAGCGGGGGGACGAACACCGGGGAGCTGTTTTTT.

The J gene is TRBJ2-3, the V gene TRBV7-9; no definite D call. Trimming took 8 bases from V and 1 from J, leaving 4 bases between them. CDR3 length equals 11 residues. From germline, CDR1 is SEHNR and CDR2 FQNEAQ (reference sequence). The CDR3 spells CASVGTDTQYF. In nucleotides, the CDR3 is TGTGCCAGCGTAGGCACAGATACGCAGTATTTT.

The chain links TRBV7-6 to TRBJ1-2; 9 bases are a match to TRBD1. The CDR3 has 14 residues. Unmatched junction bases numbered 9, after V lost 5 bases and J lost 8 bases. Germline V gene data show CDR1 as SGHVS and CDR2 as FNYEAQ. The CDR3 sequence is CASSLFRTGEGYTF. The CDR3 DNA reads as TGTGCCAGCAGCCTTTTCAGGACAGGGGAAGGCTACACCTTC.

The chain uses TRBV7-6 and TRBJ1-5, with a possible D match to TRBD1 (6 bases). V lost 1 base and J 4 bases, leaving 20 bases between the germline ends. From germline, CDR1 is SGHVS and CDR2 FNYEAQ. There are 18 residues in the CDR3. CDR3 sequence (DNA): TGTGCCAGCAGCTTAGAAGCCGCCGGCGTAACAGGGAATCAGCCCCAGCATTTT. Translation: CASSLEAAGVTGNQPQHF.

The chain carries TRBV19 and TRBJ1-2, with 9 bases aligning to TRBD1. V dropped 4 bases and J dropped 3; count of bases not matched to a gene: 3. This CDR3 contains 14 residues. CDR1 LNHDA and CDR2 SQIVND come from the germline V gene (reference sequence). The CDR3 DNA reads TGTGCCAGTAGTAGGGACAGGGTCGACTATGGCTACACCTTC. This sequence encodes CASSRDRVDYGYTF.